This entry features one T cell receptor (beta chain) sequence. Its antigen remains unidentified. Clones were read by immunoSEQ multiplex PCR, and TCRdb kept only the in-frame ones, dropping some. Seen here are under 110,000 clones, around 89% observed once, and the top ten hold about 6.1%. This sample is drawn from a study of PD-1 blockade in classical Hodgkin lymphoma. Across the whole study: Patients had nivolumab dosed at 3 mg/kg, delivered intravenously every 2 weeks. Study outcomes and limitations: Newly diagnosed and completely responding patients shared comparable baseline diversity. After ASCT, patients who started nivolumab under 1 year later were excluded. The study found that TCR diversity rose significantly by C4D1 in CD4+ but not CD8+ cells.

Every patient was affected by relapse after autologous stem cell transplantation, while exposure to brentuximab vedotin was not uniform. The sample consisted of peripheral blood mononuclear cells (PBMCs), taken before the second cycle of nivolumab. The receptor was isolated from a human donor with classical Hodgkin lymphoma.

The CDR3 reads CASSLDFRGGVTDTQYF. As DNA, the CDR3 is TGTGCCAGCAGCTTAGACTTCAGGGGTGGGGTGACAGATACGCAGTATTTT. This chain connects TRBV7-6 to TRBJ2-3, with TRBD1 as a possible D gene (6 bases). From germline, CDR1 is SGHVS and CDR2 FNYEAQ. The CDR3 has 17 amino acids. V dropped 1 base and J dropped 3 bases, with 17 bases sitting between them.